This TCR beta chain is from a study of blood T cells in healthy people across ages. Donors ranged from about 6 to 90 years old and were healthy Caucasians in Russia. This clonotype came up once. There are 14 residues in the CDR3. In germline, CDR1 is SNHLY, CDR2 FYNNEI. Trimming left V 1 base short and J 7 bases short, with 11 bases between. Using a J-beta primer mix together with a sample-barcoded 5' primer, a second PCR was run for about 7 to 12 cycles. MiXCR, applied by TCRdb to the 5' RACE reads, yields one record per CDR3 protein. The sample lists about a million distinct CDR3 sequences, roughly two fifths occurring once.

The chain links TRBV2 to TRBJ2-1; no clear D gene. Sample: blood. This receptor was taken from a man between 18 and 35 years old in good health. CDR3 residues: CASSEGTIGNEQFF. CDR3 nucleotides: TGTGCCAGCAGTGAAGGGACGATCGGAAATGAGCAGTTCTTC.